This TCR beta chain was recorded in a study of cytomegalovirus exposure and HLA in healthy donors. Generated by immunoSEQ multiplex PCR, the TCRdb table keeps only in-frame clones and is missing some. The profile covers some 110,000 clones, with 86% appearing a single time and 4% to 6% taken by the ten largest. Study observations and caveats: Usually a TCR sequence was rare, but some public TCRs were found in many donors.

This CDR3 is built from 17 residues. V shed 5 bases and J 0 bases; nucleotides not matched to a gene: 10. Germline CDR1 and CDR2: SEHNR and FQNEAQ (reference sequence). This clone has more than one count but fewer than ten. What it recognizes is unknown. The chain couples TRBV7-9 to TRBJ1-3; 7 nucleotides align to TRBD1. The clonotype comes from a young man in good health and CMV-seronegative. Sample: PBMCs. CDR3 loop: CASSQGVWDSSGNTIYF. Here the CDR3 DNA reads TGTGCCAGCAGCCAAGGGGTATGGGACAGCTCTGGAAACACCATATATTTT.